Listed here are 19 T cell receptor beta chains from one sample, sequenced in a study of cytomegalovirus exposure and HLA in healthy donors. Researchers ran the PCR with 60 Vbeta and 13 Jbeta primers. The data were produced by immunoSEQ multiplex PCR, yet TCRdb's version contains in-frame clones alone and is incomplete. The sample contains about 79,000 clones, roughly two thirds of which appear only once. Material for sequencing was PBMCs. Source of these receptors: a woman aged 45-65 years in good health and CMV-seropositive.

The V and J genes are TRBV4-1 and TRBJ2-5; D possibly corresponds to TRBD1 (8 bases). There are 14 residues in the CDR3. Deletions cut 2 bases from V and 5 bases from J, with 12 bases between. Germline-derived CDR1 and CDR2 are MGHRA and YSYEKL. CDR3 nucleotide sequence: TGCGCCAGCAGCCAAACAGGGGGGGGTGAGACCCAGTACTTC. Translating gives CASSQTGGGETQYF.

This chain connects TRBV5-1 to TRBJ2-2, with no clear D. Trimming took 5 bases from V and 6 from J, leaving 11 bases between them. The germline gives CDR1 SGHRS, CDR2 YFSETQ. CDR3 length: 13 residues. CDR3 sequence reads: CASSPTSAGELFF. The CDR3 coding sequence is TGCGCCAGCAGTCCTACTTCGGCCGGGGAGCTGTTTTTT. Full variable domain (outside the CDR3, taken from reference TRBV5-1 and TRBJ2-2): KAGVTQTPRYLIKTRGQQVTLSCSPISGHRSVSWYQQTPGQGLQFLFEYFSETQRNKGNFPGRFSGRQFSNSRSEMNVSTLELGDSALYLCASSPTSAGELFFGEGSRLTVL.

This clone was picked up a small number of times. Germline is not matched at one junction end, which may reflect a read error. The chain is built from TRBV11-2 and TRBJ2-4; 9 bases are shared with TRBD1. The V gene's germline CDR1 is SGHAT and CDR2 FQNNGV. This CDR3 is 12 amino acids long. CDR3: CASSPTGTGNFF. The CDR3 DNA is TGTGCCAGCAGCCCAACCGGGACAGGGAATTTCTTC.

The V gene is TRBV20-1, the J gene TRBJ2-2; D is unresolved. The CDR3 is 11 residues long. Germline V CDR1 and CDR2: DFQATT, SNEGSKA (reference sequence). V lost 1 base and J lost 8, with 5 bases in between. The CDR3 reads CSARGSGELFF. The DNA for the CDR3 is TGCAGTGCTAGAGGCAGTGGGGAGCTGTTTTTT.

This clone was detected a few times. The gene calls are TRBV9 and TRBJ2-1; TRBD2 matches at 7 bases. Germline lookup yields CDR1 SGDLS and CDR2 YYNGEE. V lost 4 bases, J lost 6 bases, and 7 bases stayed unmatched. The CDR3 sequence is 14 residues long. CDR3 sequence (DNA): TGTGCCAGCAGCCCTCCAAGGACTAGCAATGAGCAGTTCTTC. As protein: CASSPPRTSNEQFF.

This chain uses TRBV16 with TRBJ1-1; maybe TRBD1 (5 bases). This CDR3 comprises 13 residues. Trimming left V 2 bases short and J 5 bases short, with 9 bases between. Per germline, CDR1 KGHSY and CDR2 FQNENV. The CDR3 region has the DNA TGTGCCAGCAGCCAACAAAGGGGTACTGAAGCTTTCTTT. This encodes CASSQQRGTEAFF. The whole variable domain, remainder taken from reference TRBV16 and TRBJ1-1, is GEEVAQTPKHLVRGEGQKAKLYCAPIKGHSYVFWYQQVLKNEFKFLISFQNENVFDETGMPKERFSAKCLPNSPCSLEIQATKLEDSAVYFCASSQQRGTEAFFGQGTRLTVV.

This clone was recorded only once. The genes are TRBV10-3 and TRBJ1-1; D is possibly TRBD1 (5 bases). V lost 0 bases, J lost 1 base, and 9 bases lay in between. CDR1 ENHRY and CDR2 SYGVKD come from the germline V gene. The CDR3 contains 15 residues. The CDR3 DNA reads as TGTGCCATCAGTGAGTCACAGGCCCAGAACACTGAAGCTTTCTTT. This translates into CAISESQAQNTEAFF.

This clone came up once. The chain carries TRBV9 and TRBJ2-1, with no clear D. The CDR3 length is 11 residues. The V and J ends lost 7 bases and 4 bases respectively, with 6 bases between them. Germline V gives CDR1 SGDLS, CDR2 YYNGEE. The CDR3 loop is CASGQYNEQFF. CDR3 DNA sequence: TGTGCCAGCGGGCAGTACAATGAGCAGTTCTTC.

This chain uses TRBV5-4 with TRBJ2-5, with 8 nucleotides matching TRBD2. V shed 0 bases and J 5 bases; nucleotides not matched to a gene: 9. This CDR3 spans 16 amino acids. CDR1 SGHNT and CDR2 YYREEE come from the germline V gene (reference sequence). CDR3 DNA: TGTGCCAGCAGCTTGGATCTGCGGGGGGATGGGGAGACCCAGTACTTC. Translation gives CASSLDLRGDGETQYF.

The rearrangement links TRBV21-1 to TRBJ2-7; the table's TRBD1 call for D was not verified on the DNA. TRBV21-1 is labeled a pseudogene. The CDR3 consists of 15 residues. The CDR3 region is CASRYSYGLPYEQYV. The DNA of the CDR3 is TGTGCCAGCAGGTACAGCTATGGTTTACCCTACGAGCAGTACGTC.

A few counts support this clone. CDR3 in amino acids: CASSLNRGRNEQYF. CDR3 DNA: TGTGCCAGCAGCTTAAACAGGGGTAGGAACGAGCAGTACTTC. The rearrangement joins TRBV13 to TRBJ2-7; TRBD1 matches 7 bases. The V gene's germline CDR1 is PRHDT and CDR2 FYEKMQ (reference sequence). V lost 2 bases, J lost 5 bases, and 6 bases stayed unmatched. CDR3 length: 14 amino acids.

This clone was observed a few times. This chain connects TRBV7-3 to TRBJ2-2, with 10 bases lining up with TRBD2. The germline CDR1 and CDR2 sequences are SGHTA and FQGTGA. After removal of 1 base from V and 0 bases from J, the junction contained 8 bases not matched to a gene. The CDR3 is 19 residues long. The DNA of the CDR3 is TGTGCCAGCAGCTTAAACCGTGGTAGCGGGGGGCCGAACACCGGGGAGCTGTTTTTT. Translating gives CASSLNRGSGGPNTGELFF.

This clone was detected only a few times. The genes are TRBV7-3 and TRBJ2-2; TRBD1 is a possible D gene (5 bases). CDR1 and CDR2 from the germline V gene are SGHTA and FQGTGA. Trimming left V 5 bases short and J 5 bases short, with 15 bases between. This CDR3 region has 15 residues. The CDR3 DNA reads TGTGCCAGCAGCCCGAGGCAGGGTGGGACCGGGGAGCTGTTTTTT. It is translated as CASSPRQGGTGELFF.

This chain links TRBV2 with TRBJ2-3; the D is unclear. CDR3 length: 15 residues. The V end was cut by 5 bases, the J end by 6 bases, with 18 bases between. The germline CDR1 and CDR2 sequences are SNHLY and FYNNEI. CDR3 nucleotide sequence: TGTGCCAGCAGTCCGGTCCCCACCCTTGAGGATACGCAGTATTTT. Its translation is CASSPVPTLEDTQYF.

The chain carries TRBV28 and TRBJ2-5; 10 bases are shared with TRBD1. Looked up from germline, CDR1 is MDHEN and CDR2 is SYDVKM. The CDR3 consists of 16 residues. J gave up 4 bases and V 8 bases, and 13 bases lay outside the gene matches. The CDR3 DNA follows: TGTGCCAGCGGAACACTGGGACAGGGGATCCCAGAGACCCAGTACTTC. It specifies CASGTLGQGIPETQYF.

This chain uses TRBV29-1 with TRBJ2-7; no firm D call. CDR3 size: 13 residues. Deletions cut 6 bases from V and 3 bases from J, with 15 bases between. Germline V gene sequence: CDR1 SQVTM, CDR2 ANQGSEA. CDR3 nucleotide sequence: TGCAGCGTAAACCTCCCCGGCGGCTACGAGCAGTACTTC. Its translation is CSVNLPGGYEQYF.

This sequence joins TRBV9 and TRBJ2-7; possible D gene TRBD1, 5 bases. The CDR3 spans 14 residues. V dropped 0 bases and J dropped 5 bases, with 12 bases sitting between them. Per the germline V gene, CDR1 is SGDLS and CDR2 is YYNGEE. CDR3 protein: CASSVGAGLDEQYF. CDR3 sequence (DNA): TGTGCCAGCAGCGTAGGTGCAGGGCTCGACGAGCAGTACTTC.

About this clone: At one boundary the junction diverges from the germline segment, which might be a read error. The CDR3 sequence: CASSEWTGYFF. The CDR3 DNA is TGTGCCAGCAGTGAATGGACAGGTTATTTCTTC. The chain is built from TRBV6-1 and TRBJ2-7; 7 bases line up with TRBD1. Germline lookup yields CDR1 MNHNS and CDR2 SASEGT. This CDR3 comprises 11 residues.

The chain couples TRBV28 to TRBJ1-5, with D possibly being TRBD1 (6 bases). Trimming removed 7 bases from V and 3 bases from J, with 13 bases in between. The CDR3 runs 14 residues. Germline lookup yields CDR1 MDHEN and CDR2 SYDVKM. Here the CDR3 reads CASNIRQANQPQHF. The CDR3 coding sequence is TGTGCCAGCAACATAAGACAGGCCAATCAGCCCCAGCATTTT. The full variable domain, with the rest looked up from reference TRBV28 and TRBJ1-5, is DVKVTQSSRYLVKRTGEKVFLECVQDMDHENMFWYRQDPGLGLRLIYFSYDVKMKEKGDIPEGYSVSREKKERFSLILESASTNQTSMYLCASNIRQANQPQHFGDGTRLSIL.